This T cell receptor beta chain was observed in a study of cytomegalovirus exposure and HLA in healthy donors. Findings and caveats of the study: The authors confirmed in vitro that a few CMV-associated chains were specific for CMV antigens.

Turning to this clone: Its antigen is undetermined.

The CDR3 runs 15 residues. The V end lost 5 bases, the J end lost 3 bases, and 16 bases lay between the germline ends. Looked up from germline, CDR1 is SNHLY and CDR2 is FYNNEI. This table comes from immunoSEQ multiplex PCR, and its TCRdb copy is limited to in-frame clones, with some not included. The repertoire includes 250,000 to 300,000 clones, nearly 90% of them detected once, and about 0.36% sits in the top ten. The clonotype originates from a woman younger than 30 in good health and CMV-seronegative. The sample comprised PBMCs. This chain joins TRBV2 and TRBJ1-1; TRBD1 might be the D (5 bases). This CDR3 is CASSLQGNQDTEAFF. Written as DNA, the CDR3 is TGTGCCAGCAGTCTTCAGGGCAATCAGGACACTGAAGCTTTCTTT.